This record concerns one T cell receptor beta chain sequence. The data are from a study of blood T cell repertoires in COVID-19. Study summary: COVID-19 samples, acute and convalescent, were from the United States, Italy and Spain. PBMCs, B-cell-depleted T cells, or T cells provided the cDNA or gDNA that made up the material.

Per the original data handling: Scientists estimated how many nucleated cells there were by amplifying reference gene primers. The assay was immunoSEQ multiplex PCR, and TCRdb's table has in-frame clones only and misses some. V and J calls and clone size are those listed in that table; D and trimming were worked out from the DNA. The sample yields about 180,000 clones, approximately 81% seen once. Source material: peripheral blood. This clonotype originated in an elderly woman with active or convalescent COVID-19.

The CDR3 spells CATSDSLASSYNEQFF. CDR3 in DNA: TGTGCCACCAGTGACTCACTAGCCAGCTCCTACAATGAGCAGTTCTTC. The chain is built from TRBV24-1 and TRBJ2-1; TRBD2 might be the D (6 bases). The CDR3 has 16 amino acids. Trimming cost V 4 bases and J 0 bases, with 12 bases left between them. In germline, CDR1 is KGHDR, CDR2 SFDVKD.